Presented here are 15 T cell receptor beta chains from one specimen sequenced in a study of T cell repertoires in cytomegalovirus infection. Via MiXCR, TCRdb re-called the reads, giving one row per CDR3 protein. The table has 40,000 to 55,000 distinct CDR3 sequences, about a fifth seen once. Their target antigens are unknown. The sequenced sample was CD8+ T cells from cultured PBMCs, obtained from culture after CMV antigen stimulation. These receptors were obtained from a human donor in good health (CMV status not recorded). Some clones in this sample may be carry-over from other donors' samples.

Comment on this clonotype: At one end, the junction sequence differs from germline, possibly due to a read error. The chain joins TRBV5-4 to TRBJ1-3; 10 bases agree with TRBD1. The CDR3 consists of 15 residues. Germline values: CDR1 SGHNT, CDR2 YYREEE (reference sequence). The CDR3 DNA follows: TGTGCTAGCAGCTTGGACAGGGGGACAGGAAACACCATATATTTT. This codes for CASSLDRGTGNTIYF.

This chain links TRBV11-2 with TRBJ2-7; D is unresolved. The germline V and J ends were trimmed by 4 bases and 9 bases, with 7 bases remaining between them. Per the germline V gene, CDR1 is SGHAT and CDR2 is FQNNGV. The CDR3 covers 10 residues. CDR3 DNA sequence: TGTGCCAGCAGCTCGGTCGGGCAGTACTTC. Its translation is CASSSVGQYF. Full variable domain (rest looked up from reference TRBV11-2 and TRBJ2-7): EAGVAQSPRYKIIEKRQSVAFWCNPISGHATLYWYQQILGQGPKLLIQFQNNGVVDDSQLPKDRFSAERLKGVDSTLKIQPAKLEDSAVYLCASSSVGQYFGPGTRLTVT.

This chain uses TRBV6-2 or TRBV6-3 with TRBJ1-1; D gene uncertain. Germline lookup yields CDR1 MNHEY and CDR2 SVGEGT. The ends were cut back, 5 bases at V and 1 base at J, with 14 bases in the middle. The CDR3 runs 15 residues. The CDR3 DNA sequence: TGTGCCAGCAGTCACCATCCCTCAGCGAACACTGAAGCTTTCTTT. As protein: CASSHHPSANTEAFF.

This clonotype was observed a handful of times. The genes are TRBV27 and TRBJ2-5; TRBD2 aligns across 9 bases. Germline V gives CDR1 MNHEY, CDR2 SMNVEV (reference sequence). This CDR3 spans 15 amino acids. V lost 5 bases and J lost 5; bases outside the gene matches: 9. CDR3 bases: TGTGCCAGCAGTCTTAGCGGGGGCCTGGCGGAGACCCAGTACTTC. Translated: CASSLSGGLAETQYF.

The chain uses TRBV7-6 and TRBJ2-1; the match to TRBD2 covers 11 bases. Germline lookup yields CDR1 SGHVS and CDR2 FNYEAQ. Losses at the gene ends were 1 base for V and 3 bases for J; bases not matched to a gene: 5. The CDR3 has 17 amino acids. CDR3 coding DNA: TGTGCCAGCAGCTTAGGCCTTAGCGGGGGGGTCTACAATGAGCAGTTCTTC. This sequence encodes CASSLGLSGGVYNEQFF.

A few counts support this clonotype. The rearrangement links TRBV6-6 to TRBJ2-7; maybe TRBD2 (6 bases). The CDR3 is 13 residues long. Germline values: CDR1 MNHNY, CDR2 SVGAGI (reference sequence). V was shortened by 2 bases and J by 5 bases, with 10 bases between the two germline ends. CDR3 sequence (DNA): TGTGCCAGCAGTTACCAGGGACTCCACGAGCAGTACTTC. Protein product: CASSYQGLHEQYF.

V is TRBV4-3 and J is TRBJ2-7; TRBD1 or TRBD2 may be the D gene (5 bases each). The V end was cut by 4 bases, the J end by 2 bases, with 15 bases between. Per germline, CDR1 LGHNA and CDR2 YSLEER. The CDR3 totals 15 residues. CDR3 protein: CASSPWRGTAYEQYF. CDR3 DNA sequence: TGCGCCAGCAGCCCATGGAGAGGGACCGCCTACGAGCAGTACTTC.

This clonotype was counted a single time. The rearrangement links TRBV12-3 or TRBV12-4 to TRBJ2-1; 9 bases align to TRBD2. After removal of 3 bases from V and 7 bases from J, the junction contained 10 bases not matched to a gene. The CDR3 sequence is 16 residues long. The CDR3 reads CASSFDAGGPGNEQFF. CDR3 coding DNA: TGTGCCAGCAGTTTCGATGCGGGAGGGCCGGGGAATGAGCAGTTCTTC.

The table lists this clonotype with a few counts. The rearrangement joins TRBV7-2 to TRBJ2-7; TRBD2 might be the D (7 bases). Trimming removed 1 base at V and 0 bases at J, with 13 bases between. Germline V gene sequence: CDR1 SGHTA, CDR2 FQGNSA. The CDR3 has 16 residues. Here the CDR3 DNA reads TGTGCCAGCAGCTTAGTGCGCGGGGGCGGCTCCTACGAGCAGTACTTC. Translating gives CASSLVRGGGSYEQYF.

This clonotype appeared a few times. V gene TRBV12-3 or TRBV12-4 combines with J gene TRBJ1-2; tentative D call: TRBD1 (5 bases). The CDR3 runs 14 residues. The germline V and J ends were trimmed by 8 bases and 1 base, with 14 bases remaining between them. The CDR3 nucleotides are TGTGCCAGCCGTGGGACCGACTATAACTATGGCTACACCTTC. It yields the protein CASRGTDYNYGYTF.

This clonotype was observed a few times. This chain links TRBV25-1 with TRBJ2-7; a possible D gene is TRBD1 (5 bases). The germline CDR1 and CDR2 sequences are MGHDK and SYGVNS. V gave up 4 bases and J gave up 4 bases, with 11 bases separating them. The CDR3 is 13 amino acids. The CDR3 loop is CASSAPQVYEQYF. For the CDR3, the DNA is TGTGCCAGCAGTGCCCCACAGGTGTACGAGCAGTACTTC.

The chain employs TRBV12-5 and TRBJ2-4, with D hard to call. This CDR3 contains 12 residues. Germline V gene sequence: CDR1 LGHNT, CDR2 FRNRAP. The ends were cut back, 1 base at V and 6 bases at J, with 4 bases in the middle. DNA of the CDR3: TGTGCTAGTGGTTTGGGAACAAACATTCAGTACTTC. Protein product: CASGLGTNIQYF. The full variable domain, rest sourced from reference TRBV12-5 and TRBJ2-4, is DARVTQTPRHKVTEMGQEVTMRCQPILGHNTVFWYRQTMMQGLELLAYFRNRAPLDDSGMPKDRFSAEMPDATLATLKIQPSEPRDSAVYFCASGLGTNIQYFGAGTRLSVL.

By share, this clonotype counts as large (0.1 to 1%). The chain recombines TRBV25-1 with TRBJ2-3, with a weak D call TRBD1 (6 bases). V was cut by 6 bases and J by 5 bases, with 9 bases left in between. This CDR3 is 12 amino acids long. Germline assignment: CDR1 MGHDK and CDR2 SYGVNS. The CDR3, as DNA: TGTGCCAGCAGACAGGGTTTAGATACGCAGTATTTT. As protein: CASRQGLDTQYF.

The chain joins TRBV7-9 to TRBJ2-5, with 10 bases matching TRBD1. This CDR3 comprises 14 residues. Germline V gene lookup returns CDR1 SEHNR and CDR2 FQNEAQ (reference sequence). V shed 7 bases, J shed 3 bases, and the junction held 5 bases outside the gene matches. The CDR3 loop is CASTPDRGKETQYF. The CDR3 DNA reads as TGTGCCAGCACCCCGGACAGGGGGAAAGAGACCCAGTACTTC.

This rearrangement joins TRBV7-9 to TRBJ2-2; a possible D gene is TRBD1 (6 bases). The V gene lost 6 bases and the J gene lost 4 bases, with 18 bases spanning the gap. Germline V lookup: CDR1 SEHNR, CDR2 FQNEAQ (reference sequence). The CDR3 is 16 residues long. The CDR3 here is CASSFPRGEGTGELFF. DNA for the CDR3: TGTGCCAGCAGTTTCCCCAGGGGAGAGGGCACCGGGGAGCTGTTTTTT.